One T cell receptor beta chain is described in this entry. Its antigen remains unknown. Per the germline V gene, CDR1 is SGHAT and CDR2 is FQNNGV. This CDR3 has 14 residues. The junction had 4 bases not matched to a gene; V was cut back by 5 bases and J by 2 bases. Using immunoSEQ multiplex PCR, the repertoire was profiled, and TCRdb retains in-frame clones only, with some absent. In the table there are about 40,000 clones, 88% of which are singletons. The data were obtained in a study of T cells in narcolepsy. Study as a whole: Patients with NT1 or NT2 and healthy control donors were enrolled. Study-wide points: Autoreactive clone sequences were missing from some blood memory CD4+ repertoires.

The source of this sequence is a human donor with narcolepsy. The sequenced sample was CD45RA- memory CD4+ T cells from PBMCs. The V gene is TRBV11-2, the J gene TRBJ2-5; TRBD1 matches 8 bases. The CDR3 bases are TGTGCCAGCAGCACAACAGGGGGGCAAGAGACCCAGTACTTC. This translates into CASSTTGGQETQYF.